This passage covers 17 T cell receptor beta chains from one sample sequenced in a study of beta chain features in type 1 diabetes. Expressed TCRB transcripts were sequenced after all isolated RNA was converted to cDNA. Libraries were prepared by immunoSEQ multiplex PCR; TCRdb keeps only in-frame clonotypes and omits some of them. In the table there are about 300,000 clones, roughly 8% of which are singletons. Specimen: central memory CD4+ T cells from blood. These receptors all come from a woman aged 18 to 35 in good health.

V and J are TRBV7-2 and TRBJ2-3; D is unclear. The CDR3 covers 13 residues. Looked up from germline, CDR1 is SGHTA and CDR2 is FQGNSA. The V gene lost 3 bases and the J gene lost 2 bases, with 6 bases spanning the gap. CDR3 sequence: CASSFRVTDTQYF. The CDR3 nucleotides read TGTGCCAGCAGCTTTCGTGTCACAGATACGCAGTATTTT.

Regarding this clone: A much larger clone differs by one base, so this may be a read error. The CDR3 coding sequence is TGTGCCAGCGGGACAGGGGACTACGAGCAGTACTTC. Translated: CASGTGDYEQYF. This chain uses TRBV6-6 with TRBJ2-7; TRBD1 agrees at 10 bases. J gave up 3 bases and V 8 bases, and 1 base lay outside the gene matches. The CDR3 loop spans 12 amino acids. The germline V gene encodes CDR1 MNHNY and CDR2 SVGAGI (reference sequence).

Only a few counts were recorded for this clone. The CDR3 region has the DNA TGTGCCAGCAGTCAGGTGGGGGGCACTGAAGCTTTCTTT. It codes for CASSQVGGTEAFF. The rearrangement joins TRBV2 to TRBJ1-1; a possible D gene is TRBD1 (5 bases). The CDR3 consists of 13 residues. V lost 5 bases, J lost 4 bases, and 11 bases lay in between. Germline assignment: CDR1 SNHLY and CDR2 FYNNEI.

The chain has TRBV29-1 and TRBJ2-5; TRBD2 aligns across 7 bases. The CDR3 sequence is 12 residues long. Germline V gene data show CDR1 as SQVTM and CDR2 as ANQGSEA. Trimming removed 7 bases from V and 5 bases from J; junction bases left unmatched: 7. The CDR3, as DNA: TGCAGCGCGCCCGGGGGGTGGGAGACCCAGTACTTC. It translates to CSAPGGWETQYF.

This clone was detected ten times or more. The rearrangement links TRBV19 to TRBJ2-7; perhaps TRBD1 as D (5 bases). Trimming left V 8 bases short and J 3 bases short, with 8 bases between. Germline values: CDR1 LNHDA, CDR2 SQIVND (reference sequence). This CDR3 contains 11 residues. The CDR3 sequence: CASGQGYEQYF. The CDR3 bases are TGTGCCAGTGGCCAGGGCTACGAGCAGTACTTC.

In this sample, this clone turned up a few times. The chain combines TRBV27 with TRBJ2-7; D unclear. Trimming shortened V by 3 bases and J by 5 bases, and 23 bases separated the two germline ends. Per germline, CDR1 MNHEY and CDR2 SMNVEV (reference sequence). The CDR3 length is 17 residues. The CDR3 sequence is CASSFGLGNQLHHEQYV. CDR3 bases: TGTGCCAGCAGTTTCGGTCTGGGAAACCAACTCCACCACGAGCAGTACGTC.

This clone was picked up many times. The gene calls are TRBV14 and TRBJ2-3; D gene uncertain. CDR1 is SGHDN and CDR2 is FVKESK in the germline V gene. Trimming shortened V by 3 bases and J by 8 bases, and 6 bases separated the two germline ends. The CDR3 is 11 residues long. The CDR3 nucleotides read TGTGCCAGCAGCCAGCATGCTACGCAGTATTTT. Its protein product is CASSQHATQYF.

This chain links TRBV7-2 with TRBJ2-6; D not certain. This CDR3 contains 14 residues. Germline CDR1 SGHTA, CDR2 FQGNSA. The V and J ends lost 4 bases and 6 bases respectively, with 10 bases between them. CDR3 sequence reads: CASSSTTEANVLTF. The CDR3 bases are TGTGCCAGCAGCTCCACAACGGAGGCCAACGTCCTGACTTTC.

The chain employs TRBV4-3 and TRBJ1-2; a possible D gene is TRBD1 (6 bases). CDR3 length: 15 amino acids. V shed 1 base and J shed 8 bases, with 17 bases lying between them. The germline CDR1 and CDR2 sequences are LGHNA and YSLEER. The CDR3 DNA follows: TGCGCCAGCAGCCAAGCCGGCAGGGGAGTTTACGGCTACACCTTC. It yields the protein CASSQAGRGVYGYTF.

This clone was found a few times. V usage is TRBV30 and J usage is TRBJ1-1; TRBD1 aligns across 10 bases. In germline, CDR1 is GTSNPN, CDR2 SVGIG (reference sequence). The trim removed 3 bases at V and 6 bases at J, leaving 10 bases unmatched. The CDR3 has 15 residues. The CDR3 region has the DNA TGTGCCTGGAGCCTGAACCGGACAGGGGGTCCTGAAGCTTTCTTT. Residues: CAWSLNRTGGPEAFF.

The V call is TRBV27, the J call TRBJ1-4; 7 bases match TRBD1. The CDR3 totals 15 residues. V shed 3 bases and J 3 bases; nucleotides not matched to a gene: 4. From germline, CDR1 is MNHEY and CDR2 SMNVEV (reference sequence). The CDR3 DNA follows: TGTGCCAGCAGTTTCCTCGGGACAGCTAATGAAAAACTGTTTTTT. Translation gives CASSFLGTANEKLFF.

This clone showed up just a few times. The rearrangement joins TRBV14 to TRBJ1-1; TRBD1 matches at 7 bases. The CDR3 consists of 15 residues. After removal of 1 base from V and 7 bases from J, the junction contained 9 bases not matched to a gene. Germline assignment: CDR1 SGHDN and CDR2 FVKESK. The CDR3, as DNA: TGTGCCAGCAGCCAAGCCGTGGTGGGACAGAATGAAGCTTTCTTT. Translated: CASSQAVVGQNEAFF.

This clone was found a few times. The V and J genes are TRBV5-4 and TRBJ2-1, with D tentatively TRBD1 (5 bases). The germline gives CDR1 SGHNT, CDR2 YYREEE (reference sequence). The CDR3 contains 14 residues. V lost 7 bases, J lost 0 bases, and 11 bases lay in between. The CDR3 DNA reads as TGTGCCAGCGAAGGAGACAGCTCCTACAATGAGCAGTTCTTC. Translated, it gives CASEGDSSYNEQFF.

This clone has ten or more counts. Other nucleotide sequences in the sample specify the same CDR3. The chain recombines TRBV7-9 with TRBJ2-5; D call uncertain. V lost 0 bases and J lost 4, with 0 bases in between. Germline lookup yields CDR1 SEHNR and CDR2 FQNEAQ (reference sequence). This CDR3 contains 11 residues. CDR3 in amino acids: CASSLAETQYF. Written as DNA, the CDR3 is TGTGCCAGCAGCTTAGCAGAGACCCAGTACTTC.

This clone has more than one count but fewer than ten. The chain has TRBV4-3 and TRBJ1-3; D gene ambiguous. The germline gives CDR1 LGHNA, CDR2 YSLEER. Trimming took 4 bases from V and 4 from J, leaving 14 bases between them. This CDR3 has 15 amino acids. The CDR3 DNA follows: TGCGCCAGCAGCCTGACCCAGCTTTTCGGAAACACCATATATTTT. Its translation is CASSLTQLFGNTIYF.

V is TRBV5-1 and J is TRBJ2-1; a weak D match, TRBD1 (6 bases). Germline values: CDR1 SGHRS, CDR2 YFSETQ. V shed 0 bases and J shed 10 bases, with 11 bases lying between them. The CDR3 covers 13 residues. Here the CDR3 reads CASSLVGAGEQFF. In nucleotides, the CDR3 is TGCGCCAGCAGCTTGGTGGGGGCAGGGGAGCAGTTCTTC.

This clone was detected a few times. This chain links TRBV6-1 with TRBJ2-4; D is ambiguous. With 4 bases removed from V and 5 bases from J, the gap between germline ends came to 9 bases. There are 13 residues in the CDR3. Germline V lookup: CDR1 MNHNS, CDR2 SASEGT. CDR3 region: CASSAARQNIQYF. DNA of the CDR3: TGTGCCAGCAGTGCCGCCAGGCAAAACATTCAGTACTTC.